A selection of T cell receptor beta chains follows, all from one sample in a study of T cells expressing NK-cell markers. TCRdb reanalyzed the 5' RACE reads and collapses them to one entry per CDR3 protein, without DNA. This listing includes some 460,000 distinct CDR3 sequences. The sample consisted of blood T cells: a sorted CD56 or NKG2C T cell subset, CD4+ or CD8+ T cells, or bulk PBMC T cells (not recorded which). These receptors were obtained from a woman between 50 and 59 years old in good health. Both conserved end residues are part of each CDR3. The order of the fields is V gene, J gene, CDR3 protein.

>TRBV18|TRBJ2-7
CASSPDGEGDEQYF
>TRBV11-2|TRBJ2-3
CASSSQGSVFTDTQYF
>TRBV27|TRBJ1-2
CASSPQGANYGYTF
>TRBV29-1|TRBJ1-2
CSVRDRGYSYTF
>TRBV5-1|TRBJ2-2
CASSLLRSFGTATGELFF
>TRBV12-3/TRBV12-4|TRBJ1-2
CASSLIGRVNYGYTF
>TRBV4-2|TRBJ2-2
CASSLQVSTGELFF
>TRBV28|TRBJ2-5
CASSKVRTGLKETQYF
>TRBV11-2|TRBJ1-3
CASSLGRGSGNTIYF
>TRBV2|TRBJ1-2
CASSGGGPSYGYTF
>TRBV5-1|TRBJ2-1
CASSSQYGRTAGNEQFF
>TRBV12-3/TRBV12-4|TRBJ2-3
CASMVSGAGTDTQYF
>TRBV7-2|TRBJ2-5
CASTAGYQETQYF
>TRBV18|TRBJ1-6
CASSRLGRDPNSPLHF
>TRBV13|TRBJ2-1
CASSLYFNEQFF
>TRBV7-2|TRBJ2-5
CASSSRAPEETQYF
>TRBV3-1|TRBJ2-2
CASSQAGQGAFTGELFF
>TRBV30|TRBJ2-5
CAWSQEALETQYF
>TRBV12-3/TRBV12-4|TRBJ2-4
CASSPLRAKNIQYF
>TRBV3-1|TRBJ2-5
CASSQEYGKETQYF
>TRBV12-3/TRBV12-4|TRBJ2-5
CASRTGETQYF
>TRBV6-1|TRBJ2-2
CASNIPWGELFF
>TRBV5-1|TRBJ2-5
CASSLSGRGATRETQYF
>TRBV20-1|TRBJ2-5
CSARLPSGISVETQYF
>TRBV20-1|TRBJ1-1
CSARTPQGGFSTEAFF
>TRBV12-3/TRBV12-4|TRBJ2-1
CASSLLPGQYNEQFF
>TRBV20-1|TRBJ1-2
CSAALPGHYGYTF
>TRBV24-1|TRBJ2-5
CATSDPLPQETQYF
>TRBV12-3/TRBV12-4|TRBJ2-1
CASSFKAGGVLTAGNEQFF
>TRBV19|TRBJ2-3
CASSIEARTADTQYF
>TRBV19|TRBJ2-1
CASSIDLATSGNGQFF
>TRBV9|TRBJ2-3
CASSVASGGGDTQYF
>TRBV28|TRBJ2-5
CASSPSHGSTETQYF
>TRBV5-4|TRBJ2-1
CASTLEQGGYNEQFF
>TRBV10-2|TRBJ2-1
CASTAILGTNEQFF
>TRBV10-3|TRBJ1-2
CAISESSGLGYTF
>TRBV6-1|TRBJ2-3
CASSDNGGTDTQYF
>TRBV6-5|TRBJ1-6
CASSYSKRISPLHF
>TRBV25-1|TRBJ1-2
CASSALEGYTF
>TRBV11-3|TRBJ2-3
CASSLVSGGANTQYF
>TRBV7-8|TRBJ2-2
CASTVGTSGPIGTGELFF
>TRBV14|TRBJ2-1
CASSHPGLAGGGYNEQFF
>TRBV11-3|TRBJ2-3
CASSGGWTSTDTQYF
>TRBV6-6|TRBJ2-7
CATTQGGPYEQYF
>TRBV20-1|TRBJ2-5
CSASNRETQYF